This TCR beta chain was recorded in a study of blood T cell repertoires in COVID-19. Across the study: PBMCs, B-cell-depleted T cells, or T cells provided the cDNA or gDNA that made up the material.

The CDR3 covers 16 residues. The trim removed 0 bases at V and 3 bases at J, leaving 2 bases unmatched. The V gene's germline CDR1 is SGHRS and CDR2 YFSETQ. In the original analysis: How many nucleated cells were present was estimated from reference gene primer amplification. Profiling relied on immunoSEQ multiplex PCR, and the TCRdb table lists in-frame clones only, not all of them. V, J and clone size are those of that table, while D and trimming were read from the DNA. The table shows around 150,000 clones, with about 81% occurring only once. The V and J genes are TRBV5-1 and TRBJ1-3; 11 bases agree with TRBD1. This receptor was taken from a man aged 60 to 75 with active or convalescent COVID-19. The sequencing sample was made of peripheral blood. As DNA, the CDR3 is TGCGCCAGCAGCTTGGCGGGACAGGGGGGTGGAAACACCATATATTTT. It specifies CASSLAGQGGGNTIYF.